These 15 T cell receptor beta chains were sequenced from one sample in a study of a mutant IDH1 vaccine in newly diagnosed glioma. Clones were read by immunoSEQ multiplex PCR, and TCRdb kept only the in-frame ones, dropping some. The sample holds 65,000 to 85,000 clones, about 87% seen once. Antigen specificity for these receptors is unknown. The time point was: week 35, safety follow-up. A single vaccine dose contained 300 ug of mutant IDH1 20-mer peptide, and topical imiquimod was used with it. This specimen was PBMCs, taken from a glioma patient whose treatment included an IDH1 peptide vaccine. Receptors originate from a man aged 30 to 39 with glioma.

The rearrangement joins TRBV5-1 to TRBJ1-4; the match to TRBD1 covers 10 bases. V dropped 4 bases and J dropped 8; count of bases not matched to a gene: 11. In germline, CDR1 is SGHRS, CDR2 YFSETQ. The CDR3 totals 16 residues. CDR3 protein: CASSGSRQGAREKLFF. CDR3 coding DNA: TGCGCCAGCAGCGGCTCCCGACAGGGGGCGCGGGAAAAACTGTTTTTT.

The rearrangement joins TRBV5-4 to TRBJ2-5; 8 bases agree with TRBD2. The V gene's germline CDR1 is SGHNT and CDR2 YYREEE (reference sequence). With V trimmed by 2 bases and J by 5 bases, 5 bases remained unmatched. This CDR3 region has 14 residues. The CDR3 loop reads CASSFKLAVETQYF. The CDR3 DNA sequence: TGTGCCAGCAGCTTCAAACTAGCGGTGGAGACCCAGTACTTC. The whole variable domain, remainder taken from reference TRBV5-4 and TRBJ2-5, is ETGVTQSPTHLIKTRGQQVTLRCSSQSGHNTVSWYQQALGQGPQFIFQYYREEENGRGNFPPRFSGLQFPNYSSELNVNALELDDSALYLCASSFKLAVETQYFGPGTRLLVL.

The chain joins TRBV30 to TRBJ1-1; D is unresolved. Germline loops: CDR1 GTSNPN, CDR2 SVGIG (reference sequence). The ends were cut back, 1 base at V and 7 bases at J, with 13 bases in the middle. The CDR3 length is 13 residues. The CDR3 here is CAWSERGFSEAFF. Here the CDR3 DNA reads TGTGCCTGGAGTGAGCGAGGGTTCAGTGAAGCTTTCTTT.

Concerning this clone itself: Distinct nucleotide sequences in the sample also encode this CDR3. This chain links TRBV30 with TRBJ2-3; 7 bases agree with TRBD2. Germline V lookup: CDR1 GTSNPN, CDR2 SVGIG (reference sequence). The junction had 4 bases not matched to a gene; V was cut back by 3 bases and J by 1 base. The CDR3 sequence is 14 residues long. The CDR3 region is CAWSALAGTDTQYF. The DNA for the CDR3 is TGTGCCTGGAGCGCTCTAGCGGGCACAGATACGCAGTATTTT.

CDR3 nucleotide sequence: TGTGCCATCAGTGGTGGGAGCTCCTACAATGAGCAGTTCTTC. Encoded protein: CAISGGSSYNEQFF. The V call is TRBV10-3, the J call TRBJ2-1; a weak D match, TRBD2 (5 bases). Trimming pared 4 bases from V and 0 bases from J, leaving 7 bases between. Germline assignment: CDR1 ENHRY and CDR2 SYGVKD. The CDR3 consists of 14 residues.

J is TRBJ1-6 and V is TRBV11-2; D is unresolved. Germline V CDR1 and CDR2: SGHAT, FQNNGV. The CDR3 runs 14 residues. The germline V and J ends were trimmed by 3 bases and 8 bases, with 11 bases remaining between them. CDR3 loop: CASSFGNTDSPLHF. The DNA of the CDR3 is TGTGCCAGCAGCTTCGGCAACACCGATTCACCCCTCCACTTT.

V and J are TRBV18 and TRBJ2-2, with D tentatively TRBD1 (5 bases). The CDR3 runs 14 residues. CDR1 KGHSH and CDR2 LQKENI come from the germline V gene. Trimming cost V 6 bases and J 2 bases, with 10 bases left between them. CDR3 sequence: CASSSTANTGELFF. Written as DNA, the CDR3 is TGTGCCAGCTCCTCGACAGCAAACACCGGGGAGCTGTTTTTT.

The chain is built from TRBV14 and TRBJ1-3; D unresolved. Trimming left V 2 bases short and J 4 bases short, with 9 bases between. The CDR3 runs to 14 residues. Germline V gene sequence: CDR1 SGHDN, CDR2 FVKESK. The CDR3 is CASSQTYRGNTIYF. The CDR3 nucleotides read TGTGCCAGCAGCCAAACGTACAGAGGAAACACCATATATTTT.

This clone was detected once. The CDR3 DNA is TGTGCCAGCAGCCCCACAAAAGGGCCTAAGGTTGAGCAGTTCTTC. It translates to CASSPTKGPKVEQFF. The chain is built from TRBV14 and TRBJ2-1; D is undetermined. This CDR3 is 15 amino acids long. V gave up 4 bases and J gave up 9 bases, with 19 bases separating them. From germline, CDR1 is SGHDN and CDR2 FVKESK.

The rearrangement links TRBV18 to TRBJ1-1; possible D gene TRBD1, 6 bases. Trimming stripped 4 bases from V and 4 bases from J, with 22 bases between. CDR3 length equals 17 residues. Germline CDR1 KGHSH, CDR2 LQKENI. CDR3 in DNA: TGTGCCAGCTCACTTACAGGGAGGGGGTCCGTGAGCACTGAAGCTTTCTTT. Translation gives CASSLTGRGSVSTEAFF.

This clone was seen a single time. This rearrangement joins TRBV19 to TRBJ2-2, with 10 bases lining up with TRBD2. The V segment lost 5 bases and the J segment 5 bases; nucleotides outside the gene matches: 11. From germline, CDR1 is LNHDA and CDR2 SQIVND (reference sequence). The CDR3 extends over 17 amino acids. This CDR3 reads CASSSSSGSFWTGELFF. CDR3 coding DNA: TGTGCCAGTAGTTCCTCTAGCGGGAGTTTTTGGACCGGGGAGCTGTTTTTT. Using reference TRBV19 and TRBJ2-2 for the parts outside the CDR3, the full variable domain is DGGITQSPKYLFRKEGQNVTLSCEQNLNHDAMYWYRQDPGQGLRLIYYSQIVNDFQKGDIAEGYSVSREKKESFPLTVTSAQKNPTAFYLCASSSSSGSFWTGELFFGEGSRLTVL.

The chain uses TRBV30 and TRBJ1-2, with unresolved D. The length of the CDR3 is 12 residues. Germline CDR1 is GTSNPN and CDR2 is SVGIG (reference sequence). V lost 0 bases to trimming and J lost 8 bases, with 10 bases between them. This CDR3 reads CAWSVRARGYTF. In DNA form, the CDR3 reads TGTGCCTGGAGTGTTAGGGCAAGAGGCTACACCTTC.

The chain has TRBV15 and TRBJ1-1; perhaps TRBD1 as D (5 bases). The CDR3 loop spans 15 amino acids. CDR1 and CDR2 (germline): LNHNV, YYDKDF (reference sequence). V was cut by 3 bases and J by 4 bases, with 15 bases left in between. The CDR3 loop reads CATSRLQGLGTEAFF. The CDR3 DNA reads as TGTGCCACCAGCAGGTTGCAGGGTTTGGGCACTGAAGCTTTCTTT.

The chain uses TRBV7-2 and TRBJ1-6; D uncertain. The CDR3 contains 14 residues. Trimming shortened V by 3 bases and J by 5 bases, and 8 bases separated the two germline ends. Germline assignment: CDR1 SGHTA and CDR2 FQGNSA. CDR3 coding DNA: TGTGCCAGCAGCTTGAGGAGCGATAATTCACCCCTCCACTTT. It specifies CASSLRSDNSPLHF.

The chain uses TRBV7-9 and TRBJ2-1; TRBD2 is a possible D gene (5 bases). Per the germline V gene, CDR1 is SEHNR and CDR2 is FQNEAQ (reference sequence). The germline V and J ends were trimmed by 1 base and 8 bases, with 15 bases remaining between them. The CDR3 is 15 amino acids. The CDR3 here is CASSLERDGPHEQFF. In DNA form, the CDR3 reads TGTGCCAGCAGCTTAGAGAGGGATGGGCCGCATGAGCAGTTCTTC.